The subject of this entry is one TCR beta chain. Germline V gene lookup returns CDR1 GTSNPN and CDR2 SVGIG (reference sequence). Trimming took off 2 bases at V and 7 bases at J, with 14 bases between the two ends. The CDR3 has 13 residues. This sample was included in a study of blood T cell repertoires in COVID-19. Whole-study context: Acute and convalescent COVID-19 specimens originated in the United States, Italy and Spain. PBMCs, B-cell-depleted T cells, or T cells were the source of the cDNA or gDNA that made up the material.

Individuals aged about 18 to 89 years were recruited from fewer than 25 US areas. Recovery meant two consecutive negative NP/OP PCR tests, professional clearance, or resolved symptoms. Using immunoSEQ multiplex PCR, the repertoire was profiled, and TCRdb retains in-frame clones only, with some absent. Of 150,000 to 200,000 clones listed, approximately 80% are singletons. The TCR was taken from a woman aged 45-60 years who had recovered from COVID-19. V is TRBV30 and J is TRBJ1-2, with D unresolved. Material for sequencing was PBMCs or T cells enriched from blood (not recorded which). The CDR3 here is CAWSPPGWGGYTF. The CDR3 coding sequence is TGTGCCTGGAGTCCCCCGGGGTGGGGTGGCTACACCTTC.